The entry that follows covers one T cell receptor beta chain sequence. Trimming at V came to 6 bases and at J to 6 bases, leaving 17 bases not matched to a gene. This CDR3 contains 18 residues. Per the germline V gene, CDR1 is MNHEY and CDR2 is SVGEGT. This sample stems from a study of blood T cell repertoires in COVID-19. The repertoire was sequenced with immunoSEQ multiplex PCR; TCRdb's copy has only in-frame clones and lacks some. The sample lists tens of thousands of clones, about 87% occurring once. The sample was peripheral blood. J is TRBJ1-5 and V is TRBV6-2 or TRBV6-3; 10 bases map to TRBD1. The receptor was isolated from a human donor in a cohort sampled during active COVID-19. The DNA of the CDR3 is TGTGCCAGCAGCTCCCCCGGGACAGGGGACAATATACGTCAGCCCCAGCATTTT. Translation: CASSSPGTGDNIRQPQHF.